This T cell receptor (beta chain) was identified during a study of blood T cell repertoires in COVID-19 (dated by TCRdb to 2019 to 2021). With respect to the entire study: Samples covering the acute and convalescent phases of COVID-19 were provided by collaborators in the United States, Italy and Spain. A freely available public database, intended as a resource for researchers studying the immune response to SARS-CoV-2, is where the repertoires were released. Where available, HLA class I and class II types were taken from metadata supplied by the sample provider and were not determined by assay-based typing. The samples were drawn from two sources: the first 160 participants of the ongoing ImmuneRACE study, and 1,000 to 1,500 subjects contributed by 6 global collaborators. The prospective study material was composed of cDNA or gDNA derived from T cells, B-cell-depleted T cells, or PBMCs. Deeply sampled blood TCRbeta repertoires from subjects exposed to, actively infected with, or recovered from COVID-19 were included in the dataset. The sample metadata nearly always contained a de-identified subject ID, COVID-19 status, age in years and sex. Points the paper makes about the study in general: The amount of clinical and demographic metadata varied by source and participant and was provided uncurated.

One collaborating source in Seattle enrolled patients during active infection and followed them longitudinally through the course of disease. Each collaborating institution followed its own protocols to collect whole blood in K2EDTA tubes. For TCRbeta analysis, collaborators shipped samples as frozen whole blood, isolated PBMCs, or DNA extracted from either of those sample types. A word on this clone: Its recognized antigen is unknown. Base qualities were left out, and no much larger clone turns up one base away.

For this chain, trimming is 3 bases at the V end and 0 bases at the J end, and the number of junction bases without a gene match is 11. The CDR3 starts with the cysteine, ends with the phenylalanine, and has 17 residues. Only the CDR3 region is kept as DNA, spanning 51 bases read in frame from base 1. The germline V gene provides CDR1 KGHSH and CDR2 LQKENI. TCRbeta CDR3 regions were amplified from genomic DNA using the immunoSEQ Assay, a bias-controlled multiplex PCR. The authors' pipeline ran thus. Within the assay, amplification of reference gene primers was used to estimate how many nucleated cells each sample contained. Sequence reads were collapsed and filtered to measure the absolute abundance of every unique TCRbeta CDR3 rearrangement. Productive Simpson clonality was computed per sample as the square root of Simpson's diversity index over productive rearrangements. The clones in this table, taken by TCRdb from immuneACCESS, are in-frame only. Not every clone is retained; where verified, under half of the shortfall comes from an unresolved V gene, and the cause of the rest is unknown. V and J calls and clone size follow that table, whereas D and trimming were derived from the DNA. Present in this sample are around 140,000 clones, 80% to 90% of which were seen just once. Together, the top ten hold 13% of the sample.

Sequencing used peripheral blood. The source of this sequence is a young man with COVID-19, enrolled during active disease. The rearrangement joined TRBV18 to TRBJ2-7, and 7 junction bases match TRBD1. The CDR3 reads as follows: CASSPRRTGSRSYEQYF. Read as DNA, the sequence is TGTGCCAGCTCACCCCGTCGGACAGGCTCTCGCTCCTACGAGCAGTACTTC.